The T cell receptor (beta chain) described here comes from a study of blood T cell repertoires in COVID-19 (dated by TCRdb to 2018 to 2021). In the study overall: Collaborator samples came from the United States, Italy and Spain and covered acute and convalescent phases of COVID-19. The dataset comprised deeply sampled blood TCRbeta repertoires from subjects exposed to, actively infected with, or recovered from COVID-19. Samples came from the ongoing ImmuneRACE study (first 160 participants) plus 1,254 subjects from 6 global collaborators. Where available, HLA class I and class II types were taken from metadata supplied by the sample provider and were not determined by assay-based typing. The material from the prospective study consisted of cDNA or gDNA derived from T cells, B-cell-depleted T cells, or PBMCs. The sample metadata nearly always contained a de-identified subject ID, COVID-19 status, age in years and sex. The repertoires were released in a freely available public database intended as a resource for research on the immune response to SARS-CoV-2.

What the work shows at the level of the full study, not this receptor alone: How much clinical and demographic metadata was included differed by source and by participant, and the metadata was provided uncurated.

Collaborating institutions collected whole blood in K2EDTA tubes following their own protocols. For TCRbeta analysis, collaborators shipped samples in one of three forms: frozen whole blood, isolated PBMCs, or DNA extracted from either of those sample types. A word on this clone: Its antigen target is currently unknown. No base quality values were provided; no much bigger clone lies one nucleotide off.

The CDR3, from cysteine to phenylalanine, totals 16 residues. Only the CDR3 portion is preserved as DNA: 48 bases, with reading frame beginning at the first base. In the germline V gene, CDR1 corresponds to SGHVS and CDR2 to FQNEAQ. Germline trimming amounts to 1 base on V and 1 base on J, with 7 as the count of junction bases outside the gene matches. TCRbeta CDR3 regions were amplified from genomic DNA using the immunoSEQ Assay, a bias-controlled multiplex PCR. The study's processing was this. Nucleated cell counts per sample were estimated from amplification of reference gene primers within the assay. To quantify the absolute abundance of each unique TCRbeta CDR3 rearrangement, sequence reads were collapsed and filtered. For each sample, productive Simpson clonality was calculated by taking the square root of Simpson's diversity index across productive rearrangements. TCRdb limited this immuneACCESS table to in-frame rearrangements with V and J called. A share of clones is missing; checked studies link under half to unresolved V genes, and the rest is unexplained. V and J calls and clone size come straight from that table; D and trimming were deduced from the DNA. This sample lists 110,000 to 150,000 clones; more than 75% were detected once. The top ten hold about 4% of the sample.

The sequence derives from a man in his 60s with acute or convalescent COVID-19. Sequences were obtained from peripheral blood. Recombination joined TRBV7-8 with TRBJ2-7; 7 central nucleotides agree with TRBD2. CDR3 protein: CASSLGGGSGSYEQYF. The DNA reads as follows: TGTGCCAGCAGCTTAGGGGGAGGGAGTGGGTCCTACGAGCAGTACTTC.